This entry lists 22 T cell receptor beta chains sequenced from one sample in a study of T cell responses to AZD1222 COVID-19 vaccine. Profiled with immunoSEQ multiplex PCR; TCRdb holds only in-frame clones, not every one. Of roughly 150,000 clones in the sample, about 91% were seen once. The material sequenced was peripheral blood, taken on day 0 of AZD1222 vaccination. All receptors come from an adult in good health.

The rearrangement uses TRBV6-2 or TRBV6-3 and TRBJ2-2; D is undetermined. The CDR3 is 14 amino acids. Germline V lookup: CDR1 MNHEY, CDR2 SVGEGT. Trimming stripped 2 bases from V and 3 bases from J, with 7 bases between. Written as DNA, the CDR3 is TGTGCCAGCAGTTACCGGCCCGACACCGGGGAGCTGTTTTTT. It codes for CASSYRPDTGELFF.

This chain connects TRBV4-3 to TRBJ1-5, with D hard to call. The germline V gene has CDR1 LGHNA and CDR2 YSLEER. Between the trimmed V and J ends, which lost 1 base and 5 bases, there was a span of 6 bases. The CDR3 totals 13 residues. The CDR3, as DNA: TGCGCCAGCAGCCAAGGGTTTTATCAGCCCCAGCATTTT. Encoded protein: CASSQGFYQPQHF.

The chain links TRBV11-3 to TRBJ2-7; D tentatively reads TRBD1 or TRBD2 (5 bases each). The V and J ends lost 5 bases and 3 bases respectively, with 20 bases between them. In germline, CDR1 is SGHNT, CDR2 YENEEA. CDR3 length equals 16 residues. The CDR3 reads CASSKGFGDGGYEQYF. The CDR3 DNA reads as TGTGCCAGCAGCAAGGGGTTTGGGGACGGAGGCTACGAGCAGTACTTC.

V is TRBV10-3 and J is TRBJ2-2; 11 bases map to TRBD2. Unmatched junction bases numbered 3, after V lost 6 bases and J lost 3 bases. CDR1 is ENHRY and CDR2 is SYGVKD in the germline V gene. This CDR3 comprises 15 residues. This chain's CDR3 is CAISPGLADTGELFF. The DNA of the CDR3 is TGTGCCATCAGCCCGGGACTAGCGGACACCGGGGAGCTGTTTTTT.

V gene TRBV6-5 combines with J gene TRBJ2-2; 9 positions agree with TRBD2. Germline trimming cut 6 bases from V and 3 bases from J; bases unmatched to any gene: 2. The CDR3 consists of 14 residues. Germline V gene sequence: CDR1 MNHEY, CDR2 SVGAGI. Written as DNA, the CDR3 is TGTGCCAGCAGGCGACTAGCGGACACCGGGGAGCTGTTTTTT. Its translation: CASRRLADTGELFF.

The rearrangement links TRBV5-1 to TRBJ2-1, with 9 bases identical to TRBD2. The CDR3 length is 15 residues. V dropped 4 bases and J dropped 4; count of bases not matched to a gene: 6. The germline V gene encodes CDR1 SGHRS and CDR2 YFSETQ. The CDR3 region is CASSDGLANYNEQFF. CDR3 coding DNA: TGCGCCAGCAGCGACGGACTAGCGAATTACAATGAGCAGTTCTTC.

This clone showed up just once. This rearrangement joins TRBV6-5 to TRBJ1-6; 8 bases map to TRBD1. The V gene's germline CDR1 is MNHEY and CDR2 SVGAGI. With V trimmed by 2 bases and J by 6 bases, 0 bases remained unmatched. This CDR3 region has 14 residues. DNA for the CDR3: TGTGCCAGCAGTTACGACAGGGGTAATTCACCCCTCCACTTT. It is translated as CASSYDRGNSPLHF.

CDR3 sequence reads: CASRLDPYNEQFF. In DNA form, the CDR3 reads TGTGCCAGCAGACTGGATCCCTACAATGAGCAGTTCTTC. The chain has TRBV12-3 or TRBV12-4 and TRBJ2-1; D is unresolved. Trimming stripped 6 bases from V and 2 bases from J, with 8 bases between. The CDR3 is 13 amino acids.

CDR3 bases: TGTGCCAGCAGCGCGGAGGCAGATACGCAGTATTTT. It encodes CASSAEADTQYF. V and J are TRBV9 and TRBJ2-3; D possibly corresponds to TRBD2 (5 bases). The CDR3 contains 12 residues. Germline CDR1 SGDLS, CDR2 YYNGEE. V lost 3 bases to trimming and J lost 4 bases, with 6 bases between them.

As to this clone: At one end the junction does not follow the germline gene, possibly because of a read error. V usage is TRBV11-3 and J usage is TRBJ2-1; D may be TRBD1 or TRBD2 (5 bases each). The CDR3 loop spans 15 amino acids. In germline, CDR1 is SGHNT, CDR2 YENEEA. DNA of the CDR3: TGTGCCAGCAGCTTAGGAACCGGGACGTACAATGGGCAGTTCTTC. Protein: CASSLGTGTYNGQFF.

The chain employs TRBV3-1 (or the pseudogene TRBV3-2) and TRBJ2-7; 7 nucleotides match TRBD1. Germline V gene lookup returns CDR1 LGHDT and CDR2 YNNKEL (reference sequence). This CDR3 comprises 13 residues. The junction had 4 bases not matched to a gene; V was cut back by 5 bases and J by 3 bases. CDR3 region: CASSTGQHYEQYF. The DNA of the CDR3 is TGTGCCAGCAGCACGGGACAGCACTACGAGCAGTACTTC.

The gene calls are TRBV5-4 and TRBJ2-1; D unresolved. Germline-derived CDR1 and CDR2 are SGHNT and YYREEE (reference sequence). Trimming took off 1 base at V and 0 bases at J, with 8 bases between the two ends. The CDR3 consists of 15 residues. The chain's CDR3 is CASSLSSSSYNEQFF. The DNA of the CDR3 is TGTGCCAGCAGCTTGTCGTCGAGCTCCTACAATGAGCAGTTCTTC.

The chain recombines TRBV24-1 with TRBJ2-1; 7 nucleotides agree with TRBD2. CDR1 KGHDR and CDR2 SFDVKD come from the germline V gene. J gave up 5 bases and V 1 base, and 10 bases lay outside the gene matches. The CDR3 loop spans 17 amino acids. The CDR3 DNA reads as TGTGCCACCAGTGATTTAGGCTTCGGAACTAGCGACAATGAGCAGTTCTTC. Protein: CATSDLGFGTSDNEQFF.

The gene calls are TRBV7-2 and TRBJ1-3; D not resolved. CDR1 and CDR2 (germline): SGHTA, FQGNSA. This CDR3 is built from 17 residues. The V end lost 5 bases, the J end lost 0 bases, and 17 bases lay between the germline ends. The chain's CDR3 is CASSPGPQPFSGNTIYF. CDR3 DNA: TGTGCCAGCAGCCCCGGACCTCAACCTTTCTCTGGAAACACCATATATTTT.

V gene TRBV9 combines with J gene TRBJ1-1; 8 bases align to TRBD1. CDR3 length: 17 residues. V lost 0 bases to trimming and J lost 5 bases; unmatched junction nucleotides: 12. The germline V gene has CDR1 SGDLS and CDR2 YYNGEE. The CDR3 here is CASSVDGTGGILTEAFF. The CDR3 nucleotides are TGTGCCAGCAGCGTAGACGGGACAGGAGGAATATTGACTGAAGCTTTCTTT. Looking up the rest from reference TRBV9 and TRBJ1-1 gives the full variable domain: DSGVTQTPKHLITATGQRVTLRCSPRSGDLSVYWYQQSLDQGLQFLIQYYNGEERAKGNILERFSAQQFPDLHSELNLSSLELGDSALYFCASSVDGTGGILTEAFFGQGTRLTVV.

The V and J genes are TRBV28 and TRBJ2-1; TRBD2 agrees at 7 bases. The germline V gene has CDR1 MDHEN and CDR2 SYDVKM. The CDR3 is made up of 16 amino acids. V dropped 3 bases and J dropped 3; count of bases not matched to a gene: 8. CDR3 sequence reads: CASSFTGSGLYNEQFF. The CDR3 DNA is TGTGCCAGCAGTTTCACAGGTAGCGGGCTCTACAATGAGCAGTTCTTC. Full variable domain (missing parts from reference TRBV28 and TRBJ2-1): DVKVTQSSRYLVKRTGEKVFLECVQDMDHENMFWYRQDPGLGLRLIYFSYDVKMKEKGDIPEGYSVSREKKERFSLILESASTNQTSMYLCASSFTGSGLYNEQFFGPGTRLTVL.

The chain links TRBV4-1 to TRBJ2-7; D gene unclear. V lost 6 bases to trimming and J lost 0 bases, with 12 bases between them. Germline CDR1 is MGHRA and CDR2 is YSYEKL. This CDR3 comprises 14 residues. CDR3 DNA sequence: TGCGCCAGCAGTCTTACAGCAAGCTCCTACGAGCAGTACTTC. Its translation: CASSLTASSYEQYF.

The rearrangement joins TRBV28 to TRBJ2-7; D may be TRBD2 (8 bases). The CDR3 has 15 residues. Germline V lookup: CDR1 MDHEN, CDR2 SYDVKM. Trimming cost V 6 bases and J 5 bases, with 20 bases left between them. CDR3 DNA sequence: TGTGCCAGCAGCTCCGGACAGGCCGGGGGGGACGAGCAGTACTTC. Protein sequence: CASSSGQAGGDEQYF.

The rearrangement uses TRBV9 and TRBJ1-1, with D uncertain. The CDR3 totals 15 residues. Germline-derived CDR1 and CDR2 are SGDLS and YYNGEE. The V end was cut by 3 bases, the J end by 2 bases, with 14 bases between. CDR3 loop: CASSGPGADNTEAFF. In nucleotides, the CDR3 is TGTGCCAGCAGCGGCCCCGGTGCGGATAACACTGAAGCTTTCTTT.

The chain is built from TRBV10-3 and TRBJ2-7, with a possible D match to TRBD2 (5 bases). CDR1 ENHRY and CDR2 SYGVKD come from the germline V gene. CDR3 length equals 13 residues. Trimming took off 7 bases at V and 4 bases at J, with 14 bases between the two ends. The DNA for the CDR3 is TGTGCCATCATTAAGGGAGTAGGATACGAGCAGTACTTC. Its translation: CAIIKGVGYEQYF.

The rearrangement links TRBV29-1 to TRBJ1-2; no firm D call. This CDR3 spans 13 amino acids. Looked up from germline, CDR1 is SQVTM and CDR2 is ANQGSEA. Trimming left V 4 bases short and J 3 bases short, with 12 bases between. Here the CDR3 DNA reads TGCAGCGTTGTCCAGGTTACCGACTATGGCTACACCTTC. Amino acids: CSVVQVTDYGYTF. The variable domain in full, completed from reference TRBV29-1 and TRBJ1-2, reads SAVISQKPSRDICQRGTSLTIQCQVDSQVTMMFWYRQQPGQSLTLIATANQGSEATYESGFVIDKFPISRPNLTFSTLTVSNMSPEDSSIYLCSVVQVTDYGYTFGSGTRLTVV.

The chain has TRBV19 and TRBJ1-2; weak D call: TRBD1 (5 bases). This CDR3 is built from 13 residues. V gave up 3 bases and J gave up 7 bases, with 12 bases separating them. Germline CDR1 reads LNHDA; CDR2 reads SQIVND (reference sequence). In DNA, the CDR3 is TGTGCCAGTAGTATTTTCCAGGGAGGTGGCTACACCTTC. Encoded protein: CASSIFQGGGYTF.